The 9 T cell receptor beta chains below come from one sample, sequenced in a study of blood T cell repertoires in COVID-19. Method: immunoSEQ multiplex PCR; TCRdb's copy keeps in-frame clones and lacks some. Of about 150,000 clones in the sample, 76% were seen once. Sample: peripheral blood. These receptors were obtained from a woman of 80 years or more with acute or convalescent COVID-19.

This clone was picked up a small number of times. This chain connects TRBV11-2 to TRBJ2-2, with D tentatively TRBD1 (6 bases). Looked up from germline, CDR1 is SGHAT and CDR2 is FQNNGV. The CDR3 runs 14 residues. Trimming cost V 4 bases and J 7 bases, with 13 bases left between them. This CDR3 reads CASSSYRAGGELFF. The CDR3 nucleotides read TGTGCCAGCAGCTCGTACAGGGCGGGCGGGGAGCTGTTTTTT.

The chain couples TRBV7-9 to TRBJ2-3; 8 nucleotides match TRBD2. The germline CDR1 and CDR2 sequences are SEHNR and FQNEAQ (reference sequence). Trimming took 7 bases from V and 5 from J; bases not matched to a gene: 5. There are 13 residues in the CDR3. The CDR3 here is CASTGRAGDTQYF. The CDR3 nucleotides read TGTGCCAGCACCGGGAGGGCCGGAGATACGCAGTATTTT.

CDR3 nucleotide sequence: TGTGCCAGCAGCCCCCCCGGGACTAGCGGACCCGGGGGTGAGCAGTTCTTC. Encoded protein: CASSPPGTSGPGGEQFF. J is TRBJ2-1 and V is TRBV7-3, with 11 bases matching TRBD2. CDR1 is SGHTA, CDR2 FQGTGA, per germline. Losses at the gene ends were 5 bases for V and 9 bases for J; bases not matched to a gene: 15. The CDR3 has 17 residues. The whole variable domain, remainder taken from reference TRBV7-3 and TRBJ2-1, is GAGVSQTPSNKVTEKGKYVELRCDPISGHTALYWYRQSLGQGPEFLIYFQGTGAADDSGLPNDRFFAVRPEGSVSTLKIQRTERGDSAVYLCASSPPGTSGPGGEQFFGPGTRLTVL.

V is TRBV21-1 and J is TRBJ1-2; the D call of TRBD1 is as the table states it, not checked on the DNA. TRBV21-1 is listed as a pseudogene. CDR3 length: 17 residues. CDR3: CASTPGSGTGFYYGYTF. The CDR3 DNA sequence: TGTGCCAGCACCCCTGGGTCGGGGACAGGGTTTTACTATGGCTACACCTTC.

This clone was counted only a few times. The rearrangement uses TRBV6-2 or TRBV6-3 and TRBJ1-2; D possibly corresponds to TRBD1 (5 bases). The ends were cut back, 5 bases at V and 0 bases at J, with 13 bases in the middle. The CDR3 loop spans 15 amino acids. Germline V gene data show CDR1 as MNHEY and CDR2 as SVGEGT. CDR3 DNA: TGTGCCAGCAGTCCCCAGGGAGGGCCTAACTATGGCTACACCTTC. This encodes CASSPQGGPNYGYTF.

This clone was detected only once. This sequence joins TRBV14 and TRBJ1-2; no clear D. The CDR3 runs to 13 residues. Germline CDR1 is SGHDN and CDR2 is FVKESK. Trimming shortened V by 0 bases and J by 8 bases, and 10 bases separated the two germline ends. The DNA for the CDR3 is TGTGCCAGCAGCCAAGAGACCCGGGGAGGCTACACCTTC. Protein product: CASSQETRGGYTF. The full variable domain, in which reference TRBV14 and TRBJ1-2 provide the parts outside the CDR3, is EAGVTQFPSHSVIEKGQTVTLRCDPISGHDNLYWYRRVMGKEIKFLLHFVKESKQDESGMPNNRFLAERTGGTYSTLKVQPAELEDSGVYFCASSQETRGGYTFGSGTRLTVV.

This clone occurred a few times. The chain employs TRBV7-9 and TRBJ2-1; TRBD2 matches at 13 bases. J was trimmed by 6 bases and V by 1 base; bases with no gene match: 6. This CDR3 has 17 residues. Looked up from germline, CDR1 is SEHNR and CDR2 is FQNEAQ (reference sequence). The CDR3 bases are TGTGCCAGCAGCTTAGGGACTAGCGGGAGTTCCGTCAATGAGCAGTTCTTC. Its protein is CASSLGTSGSSVNEQFF. The full variable domain, its missing parts supplied by reference TRBV7-9 and TRBJ2-1, is DTGVSQNPRHKITKRGQNVTFRCDPISEHNRLYWYRQTLGQGPEFLTYFQNEAQLEKSRLLSDRFSAERPKGSFSTLEIQRTEQGDSAMYLCASSLGTSGSSVNEQFFGPGTRLTVL.

The chain employs TRBV21-1 and TRBJ2-1; the table names TRBD2, a call not compared with the DNA. TRBV21-1 is recorded as a pseudogene. The length of the CDR3 is 16 residues. DNA for the CDR3: TGTGCCAGCAGCAAAGGGGGGGCTAGCGGGAGCGAAGGGCAGTTCTTC. This sequence encodes CASSKGGASGSEGQFF.

The chain employs TRBV2 and TRBJ2-5; 9 positions agree with TRBD1. Germline lookup yields CDR1 SNHLY and CDR2 FYNNEI. V was clipped by 8 bases and J by 1 base; unmatched bases: 5. CDR3 length equals 14 residues. Here the CDR3 DNA reads TGTGCCAGCTGGGTGACAGGGGGCCAAGAGACCCAGTACTTC. Translating gives CASWVTGGQETQYF.